Listed below are T cell receptor beta chains from one sample, sequenced in a study of shared clonotypes between healthy human individuals. Generated by immunoSEQ multiplex PCR, the TCRdb table keeps only in-frame clones and is missing some. Of 1.5 million to 2.5 million clones listed, over 85% are singletons. The sequenced sample was naive CD8+ T cells sorted from blood. The receptors shown here come from a man aged 18 to 30 in good health. The CDR3 runs from the conserved cysteine through the conserved F or W. A D gene is named only where the DNA matches it firmly. A row's size may be missing; if present it is once, few, many or a size class.

size,J,V,D,CDR3,DNA
.,TRBJ1-1,TRBV5-5,TRBD1,CASSLGQGSPFGTEAFF,TGTGCCAGCAGCTTAGGACAGGGGAGCCCCTTTGGCACTGAAGCTTTCTTT
.,TRBJ1-1,TRBV2,.,CASSGDGEAFF,TGTGCCAGCAGTGGGGACGGGGAGGCTTTCTTT
.,TRBJ2-7,TRBV2,.,CASSDSNLNYEQYF,TGTGCCAGCAGTGACAGCAATCTTAACTACGAGCAGTACTTC
.,TRBJ2-7,TRBV20-1,.,CSARVDEQYF,TGCAGTGCTAGAGTTGACGAGCAGTACTTC
.,TRBJ1-1,TRBV27,.,CASSLGAGYGDAEAFF,TGTGCCAGCAGTTTAGGGGCAGGGTATGGGGATGCTGAAGCTTTCTTT
.,TRBJ1-1,TRBV19,TRBD1,CASWTGAEAFF,TGTGCCAGCTGGACAGGTGCTGAAGCTTTCTTT
.,TRBJ1-2,TRBV15,.,CATSRGRGQGHYGYTF,TGTGCCACCAGCAGGGGCAGAGGGCAGGGTCACTATGGCTACACCTTC
.,TRBJ2-6,TRBV19,TRBD2,CASSPRLAGDSGANVLTF,TGTGCCAGTAGTCCCCGACTAGCGGGGGACTCTGGGGCCAACGTCCTGACTTTC
.,TRBJ2-7,TRBV21-1,.,CASSKVNNGTSSYEQYF,TGTGCCAGCAGCAAAGTCAATAACGGGACGAGCTCCTACGAGCAGTACTTC
.,TRBJ1-5,TRBV19,.,CASSMLGASQPQHF,TGTGCCAGTAGTATGTTGGGGGCGAGTCAGCCCCAGCATTTT
.,TRBJ1-2,TRBV29-1,.,CSVEDSSNIWKTNYGYTF,TGCAGCGTTGAAGATTCCTCTAATATTTGGAAAACTAACTATGGCTACACCTTC
few,TRBJ1-1,TRBV7-9,.,CASSLGGHTEAFF,TGTGCCAGCAGCTTAGGAGGGCACACTGAAGCTTTCTTT
.,TRBJ1-5,TRBV9,TRBD1,CASSVGQGAQPQHF,TGTGCCAGCAGCGTTGGACAGGGGGCTCAGCCCCAGCATTTT
.,TRBJ2-2,TRBV2,TRBD2,CASRILAGFTGELFF,TGTGCCAGCAGGATTCTAGCGGGATTCACCGGGGAGCTGTTTTTT
.,TRBJ1-6,TRBV7-8,.,CASSPVDLSSYNSPLHF,TGTGCCAGCAGCCCGGTGGACCTGAGCTCCTATAATTCACCCCTCCACTTT
few,TRBJ1-1,TRBV6-6,.,CASRPINTEAFF,TGTGCCAGCAGACCTATTAACACTGAAGCTTTCTTT
.,TRBJ1-2,TRBV2,.,CARVHLDTRQDRSYGYTF,TGTGCCAGAGTTCATTTAGATACCCGACAGGATCGAAGCTATGGCTACACCTTC
once,TRBJ2-3,TRBV19,TRBD2,CASSVLAGEPSTDTQYF,TGTGCCAGTAGTGTACTAGCGGGGGAACCTAGCACAGATACGCAGTATTTT
.,TRBJ1-5,TRBV7-9,.,CASSPEQGLGNQPQHF,TGTGCCAGCAGCCCGGAACAGGGATTGGGCAATCAGCCCCAGCATTTT
once,TRBJ2-7,TRBV19,.,CASSIAEASYEQYF,TGTGCCAGTAGTATAGCGGAGGCCTCCTACGAGCAGTACTTC
.,TRBJ1-1,TRBV13,.,CASSQQGHNTEAFF,TGTGCCAGCAGCCAACAGGGCCATAACACTGAAGCTTTCTTT
.,TRBJ1-1,TRBV19,.,CASSIGVEAFF,TGTGCCAGTAGTATAGGTGTTGAAGCTTTCTTT
.,TRBJ1-2,TRBV7-5,.,CARSPPWDRDRDNYGYTF,TGTGCCAGAAGCCCACCATGGGACCGGGACAGGGATAACTATGGCTACACCTTC
.,TRBJ1-2,TRBV29-1,.,CSVGRDHYGYTF,TGCAGCGTTGGAAGGGACCACTATGGCTACACCTTC
.,TRBJ1-1,TRBV9,.,CASSAGGSTEAFF,TGTGCCAGCAGCGCGGGGGGGAGCACTGAAGCTTTCTTT
.,TRBJ2-2,TRBV7-2,.,CASSSYGPSITGELFF,TGTGCCAGCAGCTCCTACGGACCCTCTATAACCGGGGAGCTGTTTTTT
.,TRBJ2-7,TRBV5-5,TRBD1,CASSLRDRESYEQYF,TGTGCCAGCAGCTTGAGGGACAGGGAATCCTACGAGCAGTACTTC
.,TRBJ2-3,TRBV29-1,TRBD2,CSVAPVAGHTDTQYF,TGCAGCGTGGCGCCAGTAGCGGGGCATACAGATACGCAGTATTTT
.,TRBJ2-7,TRBV12-5,TRBD1,CASGETGASYEQYF,TGTGCTAGTGGTGAGACAGGGGCTTCCTACGAGCAGTACTTC
.,TRBJ2-1,TRBV2,TRBD1,CASSEYGQEGDNEQFF,TGTGCCAGCAGTGAATACGGACAGGAAGGGGACAATGAGCAGTTCTTC
.,TRBJ2-7,TRBV30,.,CAWGREDLVYEQYF,TGTGCCTGGGGCCGCGAAGATCTGGTCTACGAGCAGTACTTC
.,TRBJ1-6,TRBV18,.,CASSPPGDGPLHF,TGTGCCAGCTCACCACCGGGGGACGGCCCCCTCCACTTT
.,TRBJ1-1,TRBV7-9,TRBD1,CASSSNRGRNTEAFF,TGTGCCAGCAGCTCAAACAGGGGGCGGAACACTGAAGCTTTCTTT
.,TRBJ1-5,TRBV27,TRBD1,CASSPGQGAYSNQPQHF,TGTGCCAGCAGCCCGGGACAGGGTGCCTATAGCAATCAGCCCCAGCATTTT
.,TRBJ1-6,TRBV2,TRBD1,CASSRGNSPLHF,TGTGCCAGCAGCAGGGGGAATTCACCCCTCCACTTT